The 20 T cell receptor beta chains below all came from one sample that was sequenced in a study of cytomegalovirus exposure and HLA in healthy donors. PCR used 60 Vbeta primers and 13 Jbeta primers. The repertoire was sequenced with immunoSEQ multiplex PCR; TCRdb's copy has only in-frame clones and lacks some. The sample lists tens of thousands of clones; 65% to 85% were seen once. The specimen was PBMCs. The receptors shown here come from a girl aged 2 to 9 in good health and CMV-seropositive.

This clone occurred once. This rearrangement joins TRBV7-2 to TRBJ1-5; TRBD1 is a possible D gene (6 bases). The CDR3 totals 17 residues. V was clipped by 1 base and J by 6 bases, with 19 bases between them. Germline-derived CDR1 and CDR2 are SGHTA and FQGNSA. The CDR3 spells CASSLVAGVFIVQPQHF. The CDR3 DNA is TGTGCCAGCAGCTTAGTGGCAGGGGTTTTTATCGTTCAGCCCCAGCATTTT. The variable domain in full, completed from reference TRBV7-2 and TRBJ1-5, reads GAGVSQSPSNKVTEKGKDVELRCDPISGHTALYWYRQSLGQGLEFLIYFQGNSAPDKSGLPSDRFSAERTGGSVSTLTIQRTQQEDSAVYLCASSLVAGVFIVQPQHFGDGTRLSIL.

This chain joins TRBV27 and TRBJ2-7; a weak D match, TRBD1 (6 bases). Germline V gives CDR1 MNHEY, CDR2 SMNVEV (reference sequence). Trimming took off 0 bases at V and 7 bases at J, with 10 bases between the two ends. The CDR3 runs to 13 residues. The CDR3 is CASSLSPQGEQYF. CDR3 sequence (DNA): TGTGCCAGCAGTTTATCCCCACAGGGAGAGCAGTACTTC.

This chain uses TRBV28 with TRBJ2-7; no firm D call. V was pared by 5 bases and J by 4 bases, with 21 bases between. The CDR3 is 16 amino acids. The germline V gene has CDR1 MDHEN and CDR2 SYDVKM. The CDR3 region is CASSLPRGVQLYEQYF. The CDR3 region has the DNA TGTGCCAGCAGTCTCCCGCGAGGAGTCCAGCTTTACGAGCAGTACTTC.

There are a few counts of this clone. This chain joins TRBV9 and TRBJ2-1; D possibly corresponds to TRBD2 (6 bases). The CDR3 covers 14 residues. V lost 0 bases to trimming and J lost 8 bases, with 12 bases between them. The germline V gene has CDR1 SGDLS and CDR2 YYNGEE. The CDR3 reads CASSVDLASDEQFF. The CDR3 nucleotides read TGTGCCAGCAGCGTAGACCTAGCGTCGGATGAGCAGTTCTTC.

The J gene is TRBJ2-7, the V gene TRBV6-5; possibly TRBD2 for D (6 bases). The germline V and J ends were trimmed by 10 bases and 4 bases, with 20 bases remaining between them. Germline assignment: CDR1 MNHEY and CDR2 SVGAGI. This CDR3 has 14 amino acids. CDR3 region: CATSPGTGRYEQYF. DNA of the CDR3: TGTGCCACAAGCCCCGGGACTGGAAGATACGAGCAGTACTTC.

V and J are TRBV6-1 and TRBJ2-1; TRBD2 matches at 8 bases. J gave up 8 bases and V 5 bases, and 8 bases lay outside the gene matches. The CDR3 is made up of 14 amino acids. Germline V gene lookup returns CDR1 MNHNS and CDR2 SASEGT. CDR3 sequence: CASSKRPGGDEQFF. DNA of the CDR3: TGTGCCAGCAGTAAAAGACCCGGGGGGGATGAGCAGTTCTTC.

This chain links TRBV9 with TRBJ1-1; perhaps TRBD1 as D (6 bases). Trimming shortened V by 0 bases and J by 1 base, and 10 bases separated the two germline ends. Germline-derived CDR1 and CDR2 are SGDLS and YYNGEE. The CDR3 loop spans 15 amino acids. The CDR3 sequence is CASSVGGQQNTEAFF. The CDR3 DNA sequence: TGTGCCAGCAGCGTAGGTGGACAGCAGAACACTGAAGCTTTCTTT.

Regarding this clone: This CDR3 is also generated by other DNA sequences in the sample. The chain uses TRBV27 and TRBJ2-2; the D gene is possibly TRBD2 (5 bases). This CDR3 comprises 13 residues. With 3 bases removed from V and 5 bases from J, the gap between germline ends came to 7 bases. CDR1 MNHEY and CDR2 SMNVEV come from the germline V gene (reference sequence). The CDR3 nucleotides are TGTGCCAGCAGTTTCGGCGGGACCGGGGAGCTGTTTTTT. Translating gives CASSFGGTGELFF.

The count of this clone is one. The chain joins TRBV10-3 to TRBJ2-3; 7 bases agree with TRBD2. J was trimmed by 1 base and V by 2 bases; bases with no gene match: 6. The germline V gene encodes CDR1 ENHRY and CDR2 SYGVKD. The CDR3 spans 16 residues. The CDR3 reads CAISETTSRRTDTQYF. The CDR3 DNA follows: TGTGCCATCAGTGAGACGACTAGCAGGCGCACAGATACGCAGTATTTT.

The chain is built from TRBV30 and TRBJ1-2; a weak D match, TRBD1 (6 bases). V lost 3 bases and J lost 4, with 15 bases in between. The CDR3 consists of 14 residues. Germline V lookup: CDR1 GTSNPN, CDR2 SVGIG (reference sequence). The CDR3 loop is CAWSSKQGPYGYTF. The DNA for the CDR3 is TGTGCCTGGAGCTCTAAACAGGGCCCCTATGGCTACACCTTC.

The gene calls are TRBV11-1 and TRBJ2-1, with D tentatively TRBD1 (7 bases). V gave up 5 bases and J gave up 2 bases, with 25 bases separating them. Germline V gives CDR1 SGHAT, CDR2 FQDESV (reference sequence). The CDR3 loop spans 19 amino acids. CDR3 bases: TGTGCCAGCAGCCCAGAGACAGGGAGCTGGCTAGCGACCTACAATGAGCAGTTCTTC. It codes for CASSPETGSWLATYNEQFF.

The V gene is TRBV29-1, the J gene TRBJ2-3; weak D call: TRBD1 (5 bases). The V gene lost 7 bases and the J gene lost 4 bases, with 12 bases spanning the gap. The CDR3 sequence is 12 residues long. CDR1 and CDR2 from the germline V gene are SQVTM and ANQGSEA. The CDR3 sequence is CSAIRGADTQYF. CDR3 nucleotides: TGCAGCGCTATTAGGGGCGCAGATACGCAGTATTTT.

The chain employs TRBV28 and TRBJ1-5; a weak D match, TRBD1 (5 bases). Trimming stripped 7 bases from V and 2 bases from J, with 9 bases between. The CDR3 is 13 residues long. CDR1 MDHEN and CDR2 SYDVKM come from the germline V gene. DNA of the CDR3: TGTGCCAGCACGTGGGGCGGCAATCAGCCCCAGCATTTT. As protein: CASTWGGNQPQHF.

This chain uses TRBV5-1 with TRBJ2-7, with a tentative D call TRBD2 (6 bases). The germline gives CDR1 SGHRS, CDR2 YFSETQ. Trimming took 0 bases from V and 2 from J, leaving 21 bases between them. The CDR3 runs 18 residues. CDR3 in amino acids: CASSLAPVVAGTPYEQYF. In DNA, the CDR3 is TGCGCCAGCAGCTTGGCCCCTGTGGTGGCGGGAACCCCCTACGAGCAGTACTTC.

The chain employs TRBV28 and TRBJ1-5; D not certain. The germline V gene encodes CDR1 MDHEN and CDR2 SYDVKM. CDR3 length: 16 amino acids. V was trimmed by 0 bases and J by 0 bases, leaving 9 bases between them. Here the CDR3 reads CASSLCTEISNQPQHF. The CDR3 nucleotides are TGTGCCAGCAGTTTATGCACAGAAATTAGCAATCAGCCCCAGCATTTT.

The chain has TRBV27 and TRBJ2-6, with 11 nucleotides matching TRBD2. V shed 8 bases and J 2 bases; nucleotides not matched to a gene: 14. Germline V gene sequence: CDR1 MNHEY, CDR2 SMNVEV (reference sequence). The CDR3 runs 19 residues. The CDR3 region has the DNA TGTGCCAGCGGGGGGCCGCTAGCGGGAGGAGGGGCTGGGGCCAACGTCCTGACTTTC. It codes for CASGGPLAGGGAGANVLTF.

CDR3 protein: CASSFRVAETQYF. CDR3 sequence (DNA): TGTGCCAGCAGCTTCAGGGTTGCAGAGACCCAGTACTTC. The chain recombines TRBV7-8 with TRBJ2-5; maybe TRBD1 (5 bases). Germline-derived CDR1 and CDR2 are SGHVS and FQNEAQ. The germline V and J ends were trimmed by 3 bases and 4 bases, with 9 bases remaining between them. CDR3 length equals 13 residues. The full variable domain, rest sourced from reference TRBV7-8 and TRBJ2-5, is GAGVSQSPRYKVAKRGQDVALRCDPISGHVSLFWYQQALGQGPEFLTYFQNEAQLDKSGLPSDRFFAERPEGSVSTLKIQRTQQEDSAVYLCASSFRVAETQYFGPGTRLLVL.

V gene TRBV29-1 combines with J gene TRBJ1-1, with 9 bases identical to TRBD1. Germline V lookup: CDR1 SQVTM, CDR2 ANQGSEA. The CDR3 runs 14 residues. The ends lost 6 bases at V and 1 base at J; junction bases unmatched: 6. DNA of the CDR3: TGCAGCGTCACACCGGGACAGGGGAACACTGAAGCTTTCTTT. Translating it yields CSVTPGQGNTEAFF.

This chain uses TRBV5-1 with TRBJ2-7; 7 nucleotides agree with TRBD1. V shed 0 bases and J 4 bases; nucleotides not matched to a gene: 7. Per germline, CDR1 SGHRS and CDR2 YFSETQ. This CDR3 comprises 15 residues. CDR3 nucleotides: TGCGCCAGCAGCTTGGACCCGGGACAGAGTTACGAGCAGTACTTC. It is translated as CASSLDPGQSYEQYF.

The V call is TRBV19, the J call TRBJ1-2; the match to TRBD1 covers 12 bases. CDR3 size: 15 residues. After removal of 6 bases from V and 3 bases from J, the junction contained 5 bases not matched to a gene. Germline V CDR1 and CDR2: LNHDA, SQIVND (reference sequence). The CDR3 DNA follows: TGTGCCAGTAGATTGGGGACAGGGGGCGACTATGGCTACACCTTC. Amino acid sequence: CASRLGTGGDYGYTF.